This TCR beta chain was observed in a study of blood T cell repertoires in COVID-19. Study-level background: Material from acute and convalescent COVID-19 was sourced from the United States, Italy and Spain.

Under the authors' procedure: By means of reference gene primer amplification, nucleated cell counts were estimated. TCRdb's copy holds only in-frame clones and misses some; the assay was immunoSEQ multiplex PCR. The V and J calls and clone size come from that table; D and trimming were worked out from the DNA. The table has over 200,000 clones, 89% seen once. Looked up from germline, CDR1 is SGHTA and CDR2 is FQGNSA. Trimming pared 4 bases from V and 5 bases from J, leaving 14 bases between. This CDR3 comprises 14 residues. The TCR originated in a man between 60 and 75 years old who had recovered from COVID-19. The sample comprised peripheral blood. This chain connects TRBV7-2 to TRBJ2-5; TRBD2 might be the D (5 bases). CDR3 sequence: CASSSRGSRETQYF. CDR3 DNA: TGTGCCAGCAGCTCCCGGGGAAGTCGGGAGACCCAGTACTTC.